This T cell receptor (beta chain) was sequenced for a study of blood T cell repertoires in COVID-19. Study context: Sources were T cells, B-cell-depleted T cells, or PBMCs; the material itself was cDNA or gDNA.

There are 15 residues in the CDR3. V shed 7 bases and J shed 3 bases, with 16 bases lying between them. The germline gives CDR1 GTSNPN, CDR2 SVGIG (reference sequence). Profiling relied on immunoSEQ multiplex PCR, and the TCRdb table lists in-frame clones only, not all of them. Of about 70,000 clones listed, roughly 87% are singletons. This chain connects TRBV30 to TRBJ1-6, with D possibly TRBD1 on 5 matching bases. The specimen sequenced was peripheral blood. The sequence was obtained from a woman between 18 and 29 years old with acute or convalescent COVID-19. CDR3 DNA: TGTGCCTTTCTGGACGGCCAGGGCTATAATTCACCCCTCCACTTT. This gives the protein CAFLDGQGYNSPLHF.